Below, 9 T cell receptor beta chains from the same sample are listed, as sequenced in a study of T cells after yellow fever vaccination. TCRdb re-analysed the 5' RACE reads in MiXCR, keeping a single row per CDR3 protein. The sample holds approximately 160,000 distinct CDR3 sequences; about a tenth are singletons and the top ten take under 40%. This specimen consisted of CD8+ T cells sorted from PBMCs, obtained 45 days after the yellow fever booster vaccination. These receptors came from a man younger than 35 who received the YFV17D yellow fever vaccine.

V gene TRBV4-2 combines with J gene TRBJ1-6; 7 positions match TRBD1. Looked up from germline, CDR1 is LGHNA and CDR2 is YNFKEQ. This CDR3 spans 15 amino acids. The J segment lost 9 bases and the V segment lost 0 bases, leaving 5 bases of the junction unmatched. In DNA form, the CDR3 reads TGTGCCAGCAGCCAAGATGGGCAGGGGGGTTCACCCCTCCACTTT. This encodes CASSQDGQGGSPLHF.

On this clonotype itself: The junction departs from the called germline gene at one end, perhaps through a read error. The rearrangement uses TRBV7-3 and TRBJ2-6; 9 bases are a match to TRBD2. The CDR3 is made up of 19 amino acids. Germline CDR1 and CDR2: SGHTA and FQGTGA. The CDR3, as DNA: TGTGCCAGCAGTTTAAACCCGGGACTAGCCAGCTCTGGGGCCAACGTCCTGACTTTC. It codes for CASSLNPGLASSGANVLTF.

This clonotype was detected only a few times. This sequence joins TRBV29-1 and TRBJ2-7, with TRBD1 matching over 8 bases. V lost 4 bases and J lost 6; bases outside the gene matches: 2. Germline V gene data show CDR1 as SQVTM and CDR2 as ANQGSEA. The CDR3 consists of 11 residues. The CDR3 DNA follows: TGCAGCGTTGTCGGGACAGGCGAGCAGTACTTC. This codes for CSVVGTGEQYF.

Only a few counts were recorded for this clonotype. J is TRBJ2-1 and V is TRBV7-9; 9 bases are shared with TRBD1. V shed 2 bases and J 5 bases; nucleotides not matched to a gene: 4. Germline V CDR1 and CDR2: SEHNR, FQNEAQ (reference sequence). The CDR3 totals 15 residues. Here the CDR3 DNA reads TGTGCCAGCAGCTTACGGGACAGGGCCAACAATGAGCAGTTCTTC. This encodes CASSLRDRANNEQFF.

A few counts support this clonotype. The gene calls are TRBV7-3 and TRBJ2-1; D not resolved. Germline V gives CDR1 SGHTA, CDR2 FQGTGA. V was shortened by 8 bases and J by 4 bases, with 12 bases between the two germline ends. CDR3 length equals 13 residues. The chain's CDR3 is CASSVGFYNEQFF. DNA for the CDR3: TGTGCCAGCTCGGTGGGCTTTTACAATGAGCAGTTCTTC. The full variable domain, with the rest looked up from reference TRBV7-3 and TRBJ2-1, is GAGVSQTPSNKVTEKGKYVELRCDPISGHTALYWYRQSLGQGPEFLIYFQGTGAADDSGLPNDRFFAVRPEGSVSTLKIQRTERGDSAVYLCASSVGFYNEQFFGPGTRLTVL.

The chain links TRBV6-4 to TRBJ2-1; perhaps TRBD2 as D (7 bases). Germline lookup yields CDR1 MRHNA and CDR2 SNTAGT. The V and J ends lost 3 bases and 2 bases respectively, with 14 bases between them. This CDR3 spans 16 amino acids. CDR3 amino acids: CASSEGGAGAYNEQFF. For the CDR3, the DNA is TGTGCCAGCAGTGAAGGGGGGGCAGGGGCCTACAATGAGCAGTTCTTC.

This chain links TRBV19 with TRBJ1-3; no firm D call. Germline values: CDR1 LNHDA, CDR2 SQIVND (reference sequence). This CDR3 contains 14 residues. V gave up 5 bases and J gave up 2 bases, with 10 bases separating them. The CDR3 here is CASSVDGAGNTIYF. The CDR3 nucleotides read TGTGCCAGTAGTGTCGACGGTGCTGGAAACACCATATATTTT.

The V call is TRBV5-4, the J call TRBJ1-2; 11 bases align to TRBD1. From germline, CDR1 is SGHNT and CDR2 YYREEE (reference sequence). J gave up 11 bases and V 2 bases, and 8 bases lay outside the gene matches. The CDR3 is 14 residues long. The CDR3, as DNA: TGTGCCAGCAGCTTTACGGGGACAGGGGGATGGTACACCTTC. It is translated as CASSFTGTGGWYTF.

The chain uses TRBV20-1 and TRBJ2-7; 10 nucleotides align to TRBD2. The CDR3 has 17 amino acids. The germline V gene encodes CDR1 DFQATT and CDR2 SNEGSKA (reference sequence). J was trimmed by 1 base and V by 0 bases; bases with no gene match: 9. In DNA, the CDR3 is TGCAGTGCTAGAGATGGTCTAGCGGGGGCCCAATCCTACGAGCAGTACTTC. This gives the protein CSARDGLAGAQSYEQYF.